This TCR beta chain was identified in a study of somatic mutations in cytotoxic T cells in rheumatoid arthritis. Purity of the CD4+ and CD8+ cells, isolated by positive magnetic bead selection, was checked by flow cytometry. V was pared by 2 bases and J by 7 bases, with 11 bases of the junction left unmatched. The CDR3 covers 15 residues. The germline gives CDR1 ENHRY, CDR2 SYGVKD. Study observations and caveats: Age-dependent increases in CD8+ clonality occurred in rheumatoid arthritis patients but not in healthy controls. Compared with age-matched healthy controls, rheumatoid arthritis patients did not differ significantly in CD8+ T-cell clonality.

Here immunoSEQ multiplex PCR was the method, and the copy in TCRdb shows in-frame clones only, minus some. The top ten hold approximately 23% of the sample, which has 7,000 to 9,000 clones, about three fifths seen once. This clone was counted a few times. The antigen remains unidentified. The source material was CD8+ T cells sorted from blood. This chain uses TRBV10-3 with TRBJ2-7, with 7 bases aligning to TRBD2. This receptor was identified in a woman in her thirties or forties in good health. CDR3 loop: CAISEGGRALEEQYF. CDR3 nucleotide sequence: TGTGCCATCAGTGAGGGGGGGAGGGCCCTAGAGGAGCAGTACTTC.